These 12 T cell receptor beta chains were sequenced from one sample in a study of tissue T cells after allogeneic stem cell transplantation. Measured with immunoSEQ multiplex PCR; TCRdb has only the in-frame clones, and not every one. The sample comprises 4,000 to 5,500 clones, about a third of which are singletons, and approximately 9% rests with the top ten. Time point described: mouse harvest day 14 after allogeneic transplant. Mouse grafts combined 10^7 T-cell-depleted bone marrow cells with 10^6 splenic CD5+ T cells. The sequenced sample was skin. These receptors were collected from a female BALB/c mouse given C57BL/6 T cells with graft-versus-host disease after an allogeneic hematopoietic cell transplant.

As regards this clone: Genes and germline are mouse. Read data end 1 residue before the CDR3 end; the end is taken from the germline J gene. The chain recombines TRBV26 with TRBJ2-7; D is unclear. CDR1 is KGHPV and CDR2 is FQNQEV in the germline V gene (reference sequence). CDR3 size: 11 residues. Trimming removed 7 bases from V and 1 base from J, with 5 bases in between. CDR3 DNA, as far as it was read: TGTGCCAGCACCGGGTCCTATGAACAGTAC. It encodes CASTGSYEQY. The whole CDR3 sequence is CASTGSYEQYF.

Comment on this clone: The gene symbols are mouse symbols. The read stops 1 residue short of the end of the CDR3; the missing end is completed from the germline J gene. The chain combines TRBV31 with TRBJ2-2; the match to TRBD2 covers 12 bases. J lost 4 bases, V lost 0 bases, and 6 bases had no gene match. Germline V lookup: CDR1 GKSSPN, CDR2 SITVG. The CDR3 is 17 amino acids. The DNA read from the CDR3 is TGTGCCTGGAGTCTACGACTGGGGGGGCGCGGCACCGGGCAGCTCTAC. It specifies CAWSLRLGGRGTGQLY. The whole CDR3 protein is CAWSLRLGGRGTGQLYF.

In the case of this clone: Genes and germline come from the mouse. The CDR3 end is not reached by the read, which stops 1 residue before it; the germline J gene fills it in. The genes are TRBV3 and TRBJ2-7, with D possibly matching TRBD2 (6 bases). Looked up from germline, CDR1 is SNHLY and CDR2 is FYNGKV (reference sequence). This CDR3 comprises 14 residues. Trimming took 2 bases from V and 6 from J, leaving 14 bases between them. CDR3 sequence reads: CASSLIPGAFEQYF. The DNA read from the CDR3 is TGTGCCAGCAGCTTAATCCCTGGGGCCTTTGAACAGTAC.

The table lists this clone with a few counts. The listed genes are named as in mouse. The observed sequence ends 1 residue before the CDR3 terminus, with the missing tail filled in from the germline J gene. The rearrangement joins TRBV23 to TRBJ2-4; TRBD2, the table's D call, was not compared with the DNA. CDR1 and CDR2 from the germline V gene are KGHTA and FQNQQP. There are 14 residues in the CDR3. CDR3 region: CSSSRDWGQNTLYF. The covered CDR3 bases are TGCTCCAGCAGCCGGGACTGGGGTCAAAACACCTTGTAC.

A few counts support this clone. Mouse germline and gene names are used. The read stops 1 residue short of the end of the CDR3; the missing end is completed from the germline J gene. The chain has TRBV26 and TRBJ2-1, with D possibly being TRBD2 (6 bases). The CDR3 is 14 residues long. Trimming pared 3 bases from V and 3 bases from J, leaving 9 bases between. CDR1 and CDR2 from the germline V gene are KGHPV and FQNQEV (reference sequence). This CDR3 is CASSLTGSYAEQFF. Partial CDR3 DNA: TGTGCCAGCAGTCTAACTGGGAGCTATGCTGAGCAGTTC.

This clone was observed a handful of times. Mouse germline and gene names are used. Here the CDR3 reads CASSDQGDTEVFF. The DNA read from the CDR3 is TGTGCCAGCAGTGATCAGGGCGACACAGAAGTCTTC. This rearrangement joins TRBV13-1 to TRBJ1-1; D perhaps matches TRBD1 (5 bases). The CDR3 end is not reached by the read, which stops 1 residue before it; the germline J gene fills it in. In germline, CDR1 is NSHNY, CDR2 SYGAGN. V lost 1 base, J lost 3 bases, and 7 bases lay in between. The CDR3 is made up of 13 amino acids.

This clone was seen a handful of times. These gene names are mouse names. The read halts 1 residue ahead of the CDR3 end, with the missing end drawn from the germline J gene. V and J are TRBV15 and TRBJ2-2; possible D gene TRBD1, 6 bases. Germline assignment: CDR1 SGHND and CDR2 FRSKSL. With 1 base removed from V and 0 bases from J, the gap between germline ends came to 6 bases. CDR3 length: 15 residues. The CDR3 sequence is CASSLGTANTGQLYF. The DNA read from the CDR3 is TGTGCCAGCAGTTTAGGGACAGCAAACACCGGGCAGCTCTAC.

A few counts support this clone. Mouse gene names apply. The CDR3 is cut off 1 residue early in the read; its end comes from the germline J gene. The V call is TRBV13-1, the J call TRBJ1-5; the D is unclear. The CDR3 has 14 residues. The V gene lost 2 bases and the J gene lost 0 bases, with 6 bases spanning the gap. The V gene's germline CDR1 is NSHNY and CDR2 SYGAGN. Partial CDR3 DNA: TGTGCCAGCAGTGACGGCAATAACAACCAGGCTCCGCTT. It translates to CASSDGNNNQAPL. In full, the CDR3 is CASSDGNNNQAPLF. The full variable domain, with the rest looked up from reference TRBV13-1 and TRBJ1-5, is EAAVTQSPRNKVTVTGGNVTLSCRQTNSHNYMYWYRQDTGHGLRLIHYSYGAGNLRIGDVPDGYKATRTTQEDFFLLLELASPSQTSLYFCASSDGNNNQAPLFGEGTRLSVL.

This clone showed up just a few times. Gene names and germline refer to mouse. The read terminates 1 residue ahead of where the CDR3 ends, so the germline J gene completes it. J is TRBJ1-3 and V is TRBV26; D gene unclear. CDR1 and CDR2 (germline): KGHPV, FQNQEV (reference sequence). The CDR3 contains 14 residues. Between the trimmed V and J ends, which lost 3 bases and 0 bases, there was a span of 6 bases. CDR3 loop: CASSLQDSGNTLYF. The sequenced part of the CDR3 DNA is TGTGCCAGCAGTCTCCAAGATTCTGGAAATACGCTCTAT. The entire variable domain, with the rest obtained from reference TRBV26 and TRBJ1-3, is as follows: NSKVIQTPRYLVKGQGQKAKMRCIPEKGHPVVFWYQQNKNNEFKFLINFQNQEVLQQIDMTEKRFSAECPSNSPCSLEIQSSEAGDSALYLCASSLQDSGNTLYFGEGSRLIVV.

In this sample, this clone is large. Gene names are mouse gene names. The CDR3 end is not reached by the read, which stops 1 residue before it; the germline J gene fills it in. This chain joins TRBV24 and TRBJ2-7, with 7 bases identical to TRBD2. Germline CDR1 KGHTA, CDR2 FRNEEI. Trimming at V came to 0 bases and at J to 6 bases, leaving 2 bases not matched to a gene. The CDR3 has 13 amino acids. The covered CDR3 bases are TGTGCCAGCAGTCTGTATTGGGGGGTTGAACAGTAC. This codes for CASSLYWGVEQY. The complete CDR3 protein is CASSLYWGVEQYF.

This clone came up a few times. Mouse names are used for the genes. The CDR3 goes on 1 residue after the read ends, and that part is filled in from the germline J gene. The genes are TRBV2 and TRBJ2-7, with TRBD1 matching over 7 bases. Germline values: CDR1 LGHNA, CDR2 YSYQKL. CDR3 length: 14 residues. V shed 4 bases, J shed 0 bases, and the junction held 3 bases outside the gene matches. The CDR3 sequence is CASSPTGSSYEQYF. The CDR3 DNA, read in part, is TGTGCCAGCAGCCCGACAGGGAGCTCCTATGAACAGTAC.

This clone was found a few times. Germline and genes here are mouse. The CDR3 extends 1 residue past the end of the read, so its final part is completed from the germline J gene. The chain is built from TRBV12-1 and TRBJ1-2; the D gene is possibly TRBD1 (5 bases). Trimming took off 0 bases at V and 5 bases at J, with 12 bases between the two ends. The germline gives CDR1 SGHSN, CDR2 HYEKVE. This CDR3 is 14 amino acids long. CDR3 residues: CASSLGQGGSDYTF. Incomplete CDR3 DNA: TGTGCCAGCTCTCTCGGGCAGGGTGGGTCCGACTACACC.